This T cell receptor (beta chain) is drawn from a study of T cells in Graves' hyperthyroidism and ophthalmopathy. At least ten counts were recorded for this clonotype. V gave up 5 bases and J gave up 5 bases, with 10 bases separating them. In germline, CDR1 is SGDLS, CDR2 YYNGEE. The CDR3 runs to 12 residues. Researchers took RNA transcripts and amplified the TCR beta CDR3 regions from them. An initial round of RT-PCR targeting the TCR CDR3 relied on the HTBI primer set. Each CDR3 protein is one row after TCRdb ran MiXCR on the multiplex PCR reads. Among nearly 600,000 distinct CDR3 sequences, more than 11% were seen once, and the ten largest hold 5.8%.

The chain is built from TRBV9 and TRBJ1-2; D not certain. The receptor comes from a woman in her thirties with Graves' hyperthyroidism that later progressed to Graves' ophthalmopathy. Sequenced material: blood. Here the CDR3 reads CASSAERYGYTF. CDR3 nucleotides: TGTGCCAGCAGTGCAGAGAGATATGGCTACACCTTC.